This T cell receptor beta chain was captured in a study of shared clonotypes between healthy human individuals. In the case of this clone: Other DNA sequences in the same sample also yield this CDR3.

CDR3 length: 12 amino acids. V was shortened by 4 bases and J by 8 bases, with 10 bases between the two germline ends. Germline V gene sequence: CDR1 SGHNT, CDR2 YYREEE (reference sequence). As defined, naive CD8 cells were CD45RO-negative and positively selected for CCR7, with terminally differentiated effector memory CD45RA+ cells excluded. The data were produced by immunoSEQ multiplex PCR, yet TCRdb's version contains in-frame clones alone and is incomplete. The table includes about 1,800,000 clones, over 85% detected once. This sequence originates from a man between 18 and 29 years old in good health. What was sequenced was naive CD8+ T cells sorted from blood. V usage is TRBV5-4 and J usage is TRBJ2-1; no clear D gene. This CDR3 is CASSPSGDEQFF. For the CDR3, the DNA is TGTGCCAGCAGCCCATCAGGCGATGAGCAGTTCTTC.